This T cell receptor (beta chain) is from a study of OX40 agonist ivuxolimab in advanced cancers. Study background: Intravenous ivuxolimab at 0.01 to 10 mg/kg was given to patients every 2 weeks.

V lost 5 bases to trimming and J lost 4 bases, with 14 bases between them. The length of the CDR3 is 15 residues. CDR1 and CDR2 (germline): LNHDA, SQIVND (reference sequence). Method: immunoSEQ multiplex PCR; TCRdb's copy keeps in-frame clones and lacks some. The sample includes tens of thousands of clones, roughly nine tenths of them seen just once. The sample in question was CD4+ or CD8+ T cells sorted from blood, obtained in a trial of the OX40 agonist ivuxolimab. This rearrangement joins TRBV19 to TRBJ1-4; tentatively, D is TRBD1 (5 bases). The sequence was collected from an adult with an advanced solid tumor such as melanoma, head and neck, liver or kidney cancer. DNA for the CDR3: TGTGCCAGTAGTCGCACCGGGACCCTTAATGAAAAACTGTTTTTT. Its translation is CASSRTGTLNEKLFF.